One sample yielded the 11 T cell receptor beta chains listed below, sequenced in a study of post-analysis software for immune sequencing data. Regarding the study as a whole: Among roughly 5 TRBV segments more frequent in patients than controls were TRBV5-6, TRBV5-1 and TRBV20-1.

The antigens for these receptors are not known. The TCR beta cDNA libraries contained unique molecular identifiers. TCRdb re-called the PCR reads through MiXCR, storing one row per CDR3 protein. The table lists 650,000 to 900,000 distinct CDR3 sequences, 46% of them singletons, with roughly 4.4% in the top ten. Input material: blood. The receptor source for this set is a girl aged 5 to 17 with multiple sclerosis.

The chain couples TRBV6-1 to TRBJ2-7; 7 bases are shared with TRBD1. The CDR3 loop spans 15 amino acids. Germline V gives CDR1 MNHNS, CDR2 SASEGT. V lost 6 bases to trimming and J lost 2 bases; unmatched junction nucleotides: 10. Here the CDR3 reads CASSPPTGSTYEQYF. The CDR3 DNA follows: TGTGCCAGCAGCCCCCCGACAGGGTCTACCTACGAGCAGTACTTC.

The genes are TRBV20-1 and TRBJ1-2; 8 bases line up with TRBD1. V lost 1 base and J lost 8; bases outside the gene matches: 9. The length of the CDR3 is 14 residues. Germline CDR1 reads DFQATT; CDR2 reads SNEGSKA (reference sequence). CDR3 region: CSARAGQGVGGYTF. CDR3 DNA sequence: TGCAGTGCTAGAGCCGGACAGGGAGTAGGAGGCTACACCTTC.

This clonotype was observed many times. The chain is built from TRBV20-1 and TRBJ2-3, with 13 bases identical to TRBD2. The CDR3 is made up of 16 amino acids. Losses at the gene ends were 3 bases for V and 2 bases for J; bases not matched to a gene: 5. Germline V gene data show CDR1 as DFQATT and CDR2 as SNEGSKA (reference sequence). The CDR3 protein is CSASLTSGGTTDTQYF. For the CDR3, the DNA is TGCAGTGCTAGCCTGACTAGCGGGGGGACCACAGATACGCAGTATTTT.

This clonotype was detected only a few times. The chain links TRBV20-1 to TRBJ2-3, with 9 bases identical to TRBD2. The junction had 14 bases not matched to a gene; V was cut back by 6 bases and J by 4 bases. The CDR3 is made up of 16 amino acids. The germline CDR1 and CDR2 sequences are DFQATT and SNEGSKA (reference sequence). The CDR3 protein is CSALARTSDVADTQYF. CDR3 in DNA: TGCAGTGCCCTCGCCCGGACTAGCGATGTCGCAGATACGCAGTATTTT.

This clonotype appeared once. The chain has TRBV9 and TRBJ2-1; maybe TRBD2 (5 bases). CDR3 size: 15 residues. Germline V gene lookup returns CDR1 SGDLS and CDR2 YYNGEE. Trimming took 0 bases from V and 3 from J, leaving 10 bases between them. The CDR3 spells CASSVGLEGYNEQFF. For the CDR3, the DNA is TGTGCCAGCAGCGTAGGGCTAGAGGGCTACAATGAGCAGTTCTTC.

This clonotype has a handful of counts. This rearrangement joins TRBV6-1 to TRBJ2-5; 11 positions agree with TRBD2. The length of the CDR3 is 16 residues. Germline assignment: CDR1 MNHNS and CDR2 SASEGT. With V trimmed by 2 bases and J by 5 bases, 7 bases remained unmatched. The CDR3 DNA reads TGTGCCAGCAGTGAAATAGCGGGAGGGATAATGGAGACCCAGTACTTC. Translated, it gives CASSEIAGGIMETQYF.

The genes are TRBV30 and TRBJ1-5; the D gene is possibly TRBD1 (5 bases). The CDR3 runs 16 residues. V lost 2 bases and J lost 6, with 20 bases in between. Germline-derived CDR1 and CDR2 are GTSNPN and SVGIG (reference sequence). CDR3 DNA sequence: TGTGCCTGGAGTCCTTACCAACCACCCACAGGTCAGCCCCAGCATTTT. Amino acid sequence: CAWSPYQPPTGQPQHF.

The J gene is TRBJ2-3, the V gene TRBV6-1; TRBD2 agrees at 13 bases. The CDR3 has 17 residues. Per the germline V gene, CDR1 is MNHNS and CDR2 is SASEGT. V shed 6 bases and J 3 bases; nucleotides not matched to a gene: 9. The CDR3, as DNA: TGTGCCAGCAGCCCCCAGACTAGCGGGAGGTTAACAGATACGCAGTATTTT. Protein product: CASSPQTSGRLTDTQYF.

The rearrangement joins TRBV6-2 or TRBV6-3 to TRBJ2-5; 14 bases map to TRBD2. The germline V gene has CDR1 MNHEY and CDR2 SVGEGT. Trimming cost V 6 bases and J 5 bases; bases outside gene matches: 8. The CDR3 is 16 residues long. The CDR3, as DNA: TGTGCCAGCAGCTCCGGGACTAGCGGGAGTGAGGAGACCCAGTACTTC. This translates into CASSSGTSGSEETQYF.

The chain carries TRBV9 and TRBJ1-5; D gene unclear. The germline CDR1 and CDR2 sequences are SGDLS and YYNGEE. The CDR3 extends over 13 amino acids. The ends were cut back, 0 bases at V and 9 bases at J, with 10 bases in the middle. The CDR3 spells CASSVGEETPQHF. The DNA of the CDR3 is TGTGCCAGCAGCGTAGGGGAGGAAACGCCCCAGCATTTT.

This chain uses TRBV6-2 or TRBV6-3 with TRBJ1-2, with D possibly being TRBD1 (5 bases). Trimming left V 7 bases short and J 7 bases short, with 13 bases between. The CDR3 contains 12 residues. CDR1 is MNHEY, CDR2 SVGEGT, per germline. The CDR3 DNA is TGTGCCAGCACCCCATCCGGGGGTGGCTACACCTTC. Amino acid sequence: CASTPSGGGYTF.